The 17 T cell receptor beta chains presented below share a single source sample, sequenced in a study of blood T cell repertoires in COVID-19. Clones were read by immunoSEQ multiplex PCR, and TCRdb kept only the in-frame ones, dropping some. The repertoire holds 250,000 or so clones, with about 89% as singletons. Material for sequencing was peripheral blood. The receptor set was obtained from a man between 35 and 55 years old with active or convalescent COVID-19.

This chain joins TRBV19 and TRBJ1-4; weak D call: TRBD1 (5 bases). Germline V gene lookup returns CDR1 LNHDA and CDR2 SQIVND (reference sequence). The CDR3 is 17 residues long. The V end was cut by 6 bases, the J end by 0 bases, with 17 bases between. CDR3 amino acids: CASRTFFDRSTNEKLFF. The CDR3 region has the DNA TGTGCCAGTAGGACCTTCTTCGACAGATCAACTAATGAAAAACTGTTTTTT.

There are a few counts of this clone. The chain recombines TRBV3-1 (or the pseudogene TRBV3-2) with TRBJ2-6; possibly TRBD1 for D (6 bases). CDR1 and CDR2 (germline): LGHDT, YNNKEL (reference sequence). V was trimmed by 6 bases and J by 1 base, leaving 22 bases between them. CDR3 size: 19 residues. This chain's CDR3 is CASSSRWAGVSSGANVLTF. For the CDR3, the DNA is TGTGCCAGCAGTTCCAGATGGGCAGGGGTATCATCTGGGGCCAACGTCCTGACTTTC.

V and J are TRBV24-1 and TRBJ2-1, with 12 nucleotides matching TRBD2. Germline CDR1 is KGHDR and CDR2 is SFDVKD. V was pared by 9 bases and J by 8 bases, with 10 bases of the junction left unmatched. This CDR3 spans 15 amino acids. Here the CDR3 reads CATGGKLAGGDEQFF. The CDR3 bases are TGTGCCACCGGAGGAAAACTAGCGGGAGGAGATGAGCAGTTCTTC.

The gene calls are TRBV3-1 (or the pseudogene TRBV3-2) and TRBJ2-7; D might be TRBD1 (5 bases). The germline CDR1 and CDR2 sequences are LGHDT and YNNKEL (reference sequence). Deletions cut 1 base from V and 6 bases from J, with 13 bases between. This CDR3 is built from 14 residues. Here the CDR3 reads CASSQGSGIPEQYF. The CDR3 nucleotides are TGTGCCAGCAGCCAAGGTTCAGGGATCCCCGAGCAGTACTTC.

This sequence joins TRBV27 and TRBJ1-5, with D perhaps TRBD1 (6 bases). The length of the CDR3 is 14 residues. The germline gives CDR1 MNHEY, CDR2 SMNVEV (reference sequence). V was clipped by 3 bases and J by 7 bases, with 13 bases between them. CDR3 residues: CASSLAGGAQPQHF. Here the CDR3 DNA reads TGTGCCAGCAGTTTGGCCGGGGGGGCCCAGCCCCAGCATTTT.

The rearrangement uses TRBV28 and TRBJ1-5; 7 positions agree with TRBD1. Trimming at V came to 6 bases and at J to 0 bases, leaving 8 bases not matched to a gene. This CDR3 has 16 amino acids. Germline V gene lookup returns CDR1 MDHEN and CDR2 SYDVKM. This CDR3 is CASRDNRGYSNQPQHF. The DNA of the CDR3 is TGTGCCAGCAGGGATAACAGGGGATATAGCAATCAGCCCCAGCATTTT.

The chain links TRBV30 to TRBJ1-2; the match to TRBD1 covers 7 bases. The CDR3 loop spans 15 amino acids. J was trimmed by 5 bases and V by 5 bases; bases with no gene match: 14. The germline V gene has CDR1 GTSNPN and CDR2 SVGIG (reference sequence). The CDR3 DNA follows: TGTGCCTGGGCACGGAGGGGGCTGGGGGAGTATGGCTACACCTTC. It translates to CAWARRGLGEYGYTF.

V is TRBV6-1 and J is TRBJ1-4; the D gene is possibly TRBD1 (5 bases). The CDR3 spans 15 residues. V shed 2 bases and J shed 3 bases, with 10 bases lying between them. CDR1 MNHNS and CDR2 SASEGT come from the germline V gene. The CDR3 sequence is CASSEPGLANEKLFF. CDR3 nucleotides: TGTGCCAGCAGTGAACCAGGGTTGGCTAATGAAAAACTGTTTTTT.

The chain joins TRBV28 to TRBJ2-2; 8 nucleotides match TRBD2. J gave up 7 bases and V 6 bases, and 7 bases lay outside the gene matches. The CDR3 is 14 residues long. Germline-derived CDR1 and CDR2 are MDHEN and SYDVKM. The CDR3 DNA sequence: TGTGCCAGCAGGGCGGGGGGCGCGAGCGGGGAGCTGTTTTTT. Its translation is CASRAGGASGELFF.

This clone showed up just once. J is TRBJ2-5 and V is TRBV7-8; a weak D match, TRBD2 (6 bases). The CDR3 has 16 amino acids. V was shortened by 5 bases and J by 1 base, with 17 bases between the two germline ends. Germline assignment: CDR1 SGHVS and CDR2 FQNEAQ. This chain's CDR3 is CASSLAETRAQETQYF. DNA for the CDR3: TGTGCCAGCAGCCTCGCGGAGACTAGAGCCCAAGAGACCCAGTACTTC.

The chain has TRBV11-2 and TRBJ2-3, with TRBD1 as a possible D gene (6 bases). With 4 bases removed from V and 1 base from J, the gap between germline ends came to 12 bases. From germline, CDR1 is SGHAT and CDR2 FQNNGV. This CDR3 has 15 residues. CDR3 in DNA: TGTGCCAGCAGCTCAGGGTGGACAGGCACAGATACGCAGTATTTT. This sequence encodes CASSSGWTGTDTQYF. The full variable domain, its missing parts supplied by reference TRBV11-2 and TRBJ2-3, is EAGVAQSPRYKIIEKRQSVAFWCNPISGHATLYWYQQILGQGPKLLIQFQNNGVVDDSQLPKDRFSAERLKGVDSTLKIQPAKLEDSAVYLCASSSGWTGTDTQYFGPGTRLTVL.

The chain couples TRBV29-1 to TRBJ2-1, with 9 bases fitting TRBD2. The trim removed 3 bases at V and 5 bases at J, leaving 17 bases unmatched. CDR3 length: 18 residues. The germline V gene has CDR1 SQVTM and CDR2 ANQGSEA. CDR3 sequence reads: CSVDPTHRGGREDNEQFF. In DNA, the CDR3 is TGCAGCGTTGATCCCACCCATCGGGGCGGGAGGGAGGACAATGAGCAGTTCTTC.

The V and J genes are TRBV30 and TRBJ2-3, with 8 bases lining up with TRBD2. Losses at the gene ends were 6 bases for V and 3 bases for J; bases not matched to a gene: 5. The CDR3 is 13 residues long. CDR1 is GTSNPN, CDR2 SVGIG, per germline (reference sequence). The CDR3 reads CACYSGKTDTQYF. The CDR3 nucleotides read TGTGCCTGTTATAGCGGGAAAACAGATACGCAGTATTTT. The full variable domain, its missing parts supplied by reference TRBV30 and TRBJ2-3, is SQTIHQWPATLVQPVGSPLSLECTVEGTSNPNLYWYRQAAGRGLQLLFYSVGIGQISSEVPQNLSASRPQDRQFILSSKKLLLSDSGFYLCACYSGKTDTQYFGPGTRLTVL.

CDR3 in amino acids: CASSLRQGSTDTQYF. The DNA for the CDR3 is TGCGCCAGCAGCTTGCGGCAGGGTAGCACAGATACGCAGTATTTT. This chain joins TRBV5-1 and TRBJ2-3; D might be TRBD1 (5 bases). Germline V gene lookup returns CDR1 SGHRS and CDR2 YFSETQ. The V end lost 1 base, the J end lost 0 bases, and 9 bases lay between the germline ends. The CDR3 runs 15 residues.

This sequence joins TRBV9 and TRBJ2-2, with D possibly matching TRBD2 (5 bases). V was cut by 7 bases and J by 4 bases, with 5 bases left in between. Per the germline V gene, CDR1 is SGDLS and CDR2 is YYNGEE. The CDR3 sequence is 11 residues long. This chain's CDR3 is CASGSTGELFF. The CDR3 region has the DNA TGTGCCAGCGGGAGCACCGGGGAGCTGTTTTTT.

This chain uses TRBV6-5 with TRBJ1-2; a weak D match, TRBD1 (6 bases). The CDR3 loop spans 16 amino acids. Looked up from germline, CDR1 is MNHEY and CDR2 is SVGAGI. V lost 0 bases, J lost 3 bases, and 14 bases lay in between. CDR3 sequence (DNA): TGTGCCAGCAGTTACTCGAGCAGGGGAACCGACTATGGCTACACCTTC. This encodes CASSYSSRGTDYGYTF.

The V and J genes are TRBV18 and TRBJ2-5; D is possibly TRBD1 (6 bases). This CDR3 contains 16 residues. V was cut by 5 bases and J by 5 bases, with 21 bases left in between. CDR1 and CDR2 from the germline V gene are KGHSH and LQKENI. This chain's CDR3 is CASSKMDSADGETQYF. The CDR3 DNA follows: TGTGCCAGCTCAAAGATGGACAGCGCCGATGGGGAGACCCAGTACTTC.